This T cell receptor beta chain was sequenced in a study of blood T cell repertoires in COVID-19. Overall study: COVID-19 samples from acute and convalescent phases originated in the United States, Italy and Spain. PBMCs, B-cell-depleted T cells, or T cells provided the cDNA or gDNA that made up the material.

Only one count was recorded for this clone. Germline V gene sequence: CDR1 SGDLS, CDR2 YYNGEE. The CDR3 has 14 amino acids. The ends were cut back, 0 bases at V and 9 bases at J, with 13 bases in the middle. Sequenced by immunoSEQ multiplex PCR; TCRdb stores in-frame clones only, minus some. Altogether around 180,000 clones are present, about 88% being singletons, with the ten largest covering under 30%. The chain employs TRBV9 and TRBJ1-5, with D perhaps matching TRBD1 (6 bases). The origin of this receptor is a man between 60 and 75 years old with acute or convalescent COVID-19. Sequenced material: peripheral blood. The CDR3, as DNA: TGTGCCAGCAGCGTAGGGACAGAATCAGCGCCCCAGCATTTT. Its protein product is CASSVGTESAPQHF.